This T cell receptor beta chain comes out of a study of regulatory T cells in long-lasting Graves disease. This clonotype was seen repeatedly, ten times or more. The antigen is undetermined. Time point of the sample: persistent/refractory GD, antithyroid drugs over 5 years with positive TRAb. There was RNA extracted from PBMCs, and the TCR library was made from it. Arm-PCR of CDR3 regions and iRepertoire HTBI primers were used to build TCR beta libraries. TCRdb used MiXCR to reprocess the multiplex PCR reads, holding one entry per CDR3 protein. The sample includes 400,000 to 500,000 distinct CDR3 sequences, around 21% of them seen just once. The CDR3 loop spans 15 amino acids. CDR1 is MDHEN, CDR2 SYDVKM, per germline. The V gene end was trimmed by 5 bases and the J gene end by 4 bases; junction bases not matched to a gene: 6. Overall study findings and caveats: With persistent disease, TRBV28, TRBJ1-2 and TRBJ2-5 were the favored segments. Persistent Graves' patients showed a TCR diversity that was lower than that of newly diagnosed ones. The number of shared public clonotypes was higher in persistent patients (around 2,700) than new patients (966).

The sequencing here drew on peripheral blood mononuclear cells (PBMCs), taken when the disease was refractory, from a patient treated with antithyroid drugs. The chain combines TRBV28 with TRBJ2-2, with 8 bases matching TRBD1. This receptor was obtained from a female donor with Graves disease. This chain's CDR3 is CASSRTGSGTGELFF. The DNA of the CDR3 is TGTGCCAGCAGTCGGACAGGGTCCGGCACCGGGGAGCTGTTTTTT.